This T cell receptor beta chain appears in the sequencing data of a study of blood T cell repertoires in COVID-19. About the research overall: Material from acute and convalescent COVID-19 was sourced from the United States, Italy and Spain.

The authors' processing: Estimation of nucleated cell counts was performed using reference gene primer amplification. The table came from immunoSEQ multiplex PCR; TCRdb's copy has only in-frame clones and leaves some out. For V, J and clone size, that table is used; D and trimming come from the DNA. The sample has 200,000 to 300,000 clones, about 82% seen once. The CDR3 is made up of 15 amino acids. After removal of 6 bases from V and 5 bases from J, the junction contained 10 bases not matched to a gene. Germline V gene lookup returns CDR1 LNHDA and CDR2 SQIVND (reference sequence). The sequence was obtained from a woman in her forties or fifties with acute COVID-19. The sequenced sample consisted of PBMCs or T cells enriched from blood (not recorded which). The rearrangement uses TRBV19 and TRBJ1-5; TRBD1 matches 7 bases. CDR3 in amino acids: CASSTHRGGDQPQHF. In DNA form, the CDR3 reads TGTGCCAGTAGCACCCACAGGGGAGGTGATCAGCCCCAGCATTTT.